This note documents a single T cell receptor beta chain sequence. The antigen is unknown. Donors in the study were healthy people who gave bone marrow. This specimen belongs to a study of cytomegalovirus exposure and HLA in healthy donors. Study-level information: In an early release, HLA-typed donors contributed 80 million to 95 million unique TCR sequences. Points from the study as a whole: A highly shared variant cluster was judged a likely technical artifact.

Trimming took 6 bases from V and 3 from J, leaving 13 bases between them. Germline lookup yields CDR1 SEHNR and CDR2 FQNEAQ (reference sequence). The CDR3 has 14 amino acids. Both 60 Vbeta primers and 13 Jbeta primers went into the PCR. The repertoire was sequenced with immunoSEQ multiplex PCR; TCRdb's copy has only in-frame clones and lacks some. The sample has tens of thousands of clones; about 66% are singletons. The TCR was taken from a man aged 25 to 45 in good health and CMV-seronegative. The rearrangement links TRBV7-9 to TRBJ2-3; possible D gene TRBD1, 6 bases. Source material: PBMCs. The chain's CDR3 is CASRYRQATDTQYF. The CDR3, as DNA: TGTGCCAGCAGATATAGACAGGCTACAGATACGCAGTATTTT.